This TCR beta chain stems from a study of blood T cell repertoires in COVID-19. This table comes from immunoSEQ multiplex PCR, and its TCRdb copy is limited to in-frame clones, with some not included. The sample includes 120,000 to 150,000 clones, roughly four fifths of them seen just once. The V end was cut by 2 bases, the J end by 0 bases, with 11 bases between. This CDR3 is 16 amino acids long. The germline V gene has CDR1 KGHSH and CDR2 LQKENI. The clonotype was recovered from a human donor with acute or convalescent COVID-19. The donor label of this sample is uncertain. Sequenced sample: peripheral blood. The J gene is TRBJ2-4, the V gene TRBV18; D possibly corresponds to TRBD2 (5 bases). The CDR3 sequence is CASSPNVGEAKNIQYF. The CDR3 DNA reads TGTGCCAGCTCACCAAACGTCGGGGAAGCCAAAAACATTCAGTACTTC.